This T cell receptor (beta chain) was profiled in a study of blood T cell repertoires in COVID-19 (TCRdb year 2020). Study-wide context: Samples covering the acute and convalescent phases of COVID-19 were provided by collaborators in the United States, Italy and Spain. The material from the prospective study consisted of cDNA or gDNA derived from T cells, B-cell-depleted T cells, or PBMCs. The repertoires were made available in a free public database intended to serve as a resource for research on the immune response to SARS-CoV-2. Samples came from the ongoing ImmuneRACE study (first 160 participants) plus 1,254 subjects from 6 global collaborators. The sample metadata nearly always contained a de-identified subject ID, COVID-19 status, age in years and sex. The dataset comprised deeply sampled blood TCRbeta repertoires from subjects exposed to, actively infected with, or recovered from COVID-19. HLA class I and class II types, where available, came from metadata supplied by the sample provider rather than from assay-based typing. The paper as a whole reports these results and caveats: The quantity of clinical and demographic metadata differed by source and by participant and was supplied without curation.

TCRbeta CDR3 regions were amplified from genomic DNA using the immunoSEQ Assay, a bias-controlled multiplex PCR. In the source study's methods: The number of nucleated cells in each sample was estimated by amplification of reference gene primers within the assay. Sequence reads were collapsed and filtered to measure the absolute abundance of every unique TCRbeta CDR3 rearrangement. For each sample, productive Simpson clonality was calculated by taking the square root of Simpson's diversity index across productive rearrangements. TCRdb holds this immuneACCESS table with in-frame rearrangements only. Some clones are missing; in checked studies, unresolved V genes explain under half, and the rest has no known cause. V and J calls and clone size follow that table, whereas D and trimming were derived from the DNA. This sample gives fewer than 150,000 clones in total; less than 85% of them show up just once. Jointly, the top ten make up around 1.6% of the sample.

On this clone itself: Its antigen remains unidentified. No much larger clone exists at a distance of one base, and base qualities are not known.

V is cut by 0 bases and J by 5 bases, and the space between the germline ends is 21 bases. The CDR3 numbers 17 residues from cysteine through phenylalanine. Only CDR3 DNA remains: 51 bases, in frame from the first base. In the germline V gene, CDR1 corresponds to SQVTM and CDR2 to ANQGSEA. Participants in the prospective study were enrolled through a virtual design, were aged 18 to 89 years, and lived in some 24 United States geographic areas. To assign participants to cohorts, the prospective study relied on clinical history that participants themselves reported in a screening survey and a study questionnaire. Exposed participants had been in contact, within 2 weeks of entering the study, with a person who had a PCR-confirmed or clinician-diagnosed case of COVID-19. Mobile phlebotomists in the prospective study collected whole blood, serum and a nasopharyngeal or oropharyngeal swab from every participant. Additional blood draws and questionnaires over a 2-month period could optionally be provided by prospective study participants. Blood samples from the prospective study were shipped frozen or at room temperature prior to DNA extraction.

Source material: PBMCs or T cells enriched from blood (not recorded which). The sequence is built from TRBV29-1 and TRBJ2-3, with TRBD2 as a weak D call on 6 bases. This TCR was recovered from a young woman who had been exposed to COVID-19. The DNA sequence is TGCAGCGTTGAAGATCCCGAGGGACCTCCCGGGGGAGATACGCAGTATTTT. Its translation reads: CSVEDPEGPPGGDTQYF.